This T cell receptor (beta chain) was captured by sequencing in a study of T cell repertoires in ileal Crohn's disease. On the study more broadly: All patients had surgery for stricturing (about 60%) or penetrating (39%) disease. TCRB immunosequencing input was roughly 500 nanograms of biopsy DNA per sample. Findings and caveats of the study: Compared with CD4 T cells, sorted CD8 cells carried more expanded clones. Every patient over 26.8% clonality showed endoscopic recurrence.

Time point reported: inflamed ileum from the surgical specimen. Concerning this clone itself: The antigen remains unidentified.

This CDR3 region has 13 residues. V lost 5 bases and J lost 1, with 9 bases in between. The V gene's germline CDR1 is SGHTA and CDR2 FQGNSA. The repertoire was sequenced with immunoSEQ multiplex PCR; TCRdb's copy has only in-frame clones and lacks some. This sample has approximately 5,400 clones, with 82% found just once. The receptor was isolated from an adult with Crohn's disease. Sequenced sample: ileal tissue. This rearrangement joins TRBV7-2 to TRBJ2-7; no reliable D call. CDR3: CASSPRRSYEQYF. In DNA form, the CDR3 reads TGTGCCAGCAGCCCCCGCCGTTCCTACGAGCAGTACTTC.